Following are 30 T cell receptor beta chains from one sample sequenced in a study of T cell repertoires in cytomegalovirus infection. TCRdb ran MiXCR on the reads and lists one entry per CDR3 protein. This table has tens of thousands of distinct CDR3 sequences, around 18% appearing once. No antigen is known for these receptors. The specimen comprised CD8+ T cells from cultured PBMCs, sampled from culture after CMV antigen stimulation. Source of these receptors: a human donor in good health (CMV status not recorded). Some clones in this sample may be carry-over from other donors' samples.

This clonotype was recorded many times. The rearrangement uses TRBV3-1 and TRBJ2-1, with TRBD2 matching over 11 bases. The CDR3 spans 17 residues. Germline V gene data show CDR1 as LGHDT and CDR2 as YNNKEL (reference sequence). V lost 4 bases and J lost 0; bases outside the gene matches: 5. The CDR3 region is CASSPDSGGASYNEQFF. The CDR3 DNA reads as TGTGCCAGCAGCCCGGATAGCGGGGGGGCCTCCTACAATGAGCAGTTCTTC.

V usage is TRBV4-3 and J usage is TRBJ2-1; D perhaps matches TRBD2 (8 bases). Per germline, CDR1 LGHNA and CDR2 YSLEER. The V and J ends lost 3 bases and 6 bases respectively, with 15 bases between them. There are 15 residues in the CDR3. This CDR3 reads CASSQGLGGPNEQFF. Written as DNA, the CDR3 is TGCGCCAGCAGCCAGGGACTAGGGGGCCCCAATGAGCAGTTCTTC.

The chain has TRBV7-3 and TRBJ1-2; D unresolved. Trimming stripped 0 bases from V and 6 bases from J, with 23 bases between. This CDR3 is 18 amino acids long. CDR1 and CDR2 (germline): SGHTA, FQGTGA. CDR3 in DNA: TGTGCCAGCAGCTTAACGTTTCGACTATTCAGGTTTTCAGATGGCTACACCTTC. Translated, it gives CASSLTFRLFRFSDGYTF.

The chain is built from TRBV7-8 and TRBJ2-1; D call uncertain. This CDR3 spans 15 amino acids. V shed 5 bases and J shed 2 bases, with 13 bases lying between them. Germline CDR1 SGHVS, CDR2 FQNEAQ. CDR3 sequence (DNA): TGTGCCAGCAGCCCCGAAGTCAGAGCCTACAATGAGCAGTTCTTC. Amino acids: CASSPEVRAYNEQFF.

This clonotype was seen ten or more times. The chain joins TRBV7-8 to TRBJ1-2; 11 nucleotides agree with TRBD1. Trimming took 2 bases from V and 8 from J; bases not matched to a gene: 10. This CDR3 region has 16 residues. Germline lookup yields CDR1 SGHVS and CDR2 FQNEAQ. Written as DNA, the CDR3 is TGTGCCAGCAGCTTAACCGGGACAGGGGGATCGGGGGGCTACACCTTC. Residues: CASSLTGTGGSGGYTF.

The chain uses TRBV7-8 and TRBJ1-1; D might be TRBD1 (5 bases). The CDR3 sequence is 15 residues long. Trimming cost V 5 bases and J 6 bases, with 19 bases left between them. Germline CDR1 is SGHVS and CDR2 is FQNEAQ. In DNA form, the CDR3 reads TGTGCCAGCAGCCCCGGGGTGGGGGGATCATCTGAAGCTTTCTTT. Encoded protein: CASSPGVGGSSEAFF.

This clonotype showed up just a few times. The chain is built from TRBV28 and TRBJ2-5, with no clear D. This CDR3 has 16 residues. V gave up 6 bases and J gave up 1 base, with 18 bases separating them. CDR1 is MDHEN and CDR2 is SYDVKM in the germline V gene. CDR3 DNA: TGTGCCAGCAGGGCTTGGGTCCCACCCGTCCAAGAGACCCAGTACTTC. It yields the protein CASRAWVPPVQETQYF.

The table lists this clonotype with a few counts. The chain's CDR3 is CASSFNPGQLQPQHF. CDR3 nucleotide sequence: TGTGCCAGCAGTTTCAATCCGGGACAACTTCAGCCCCAGCATTTT. The chain has TRBV7-2 and TRBJ1-5, with D tentatively TRBD1 (6 bases). The CDR3 consists of 15 residues. Germline V gene lookup returns CDR1 SGHTA and CDR2 FQGNSA. Trimming removed 6 bases at V and 6 bases at J, with 18 bases between.

The V gene is TRBV7-6, the J gene TRBJ2-3; no clear D. The germline CDR1 and CDR2 sequences are SGHVS and FNYEAQ. The CDR3 runs 12 residues. V was pared by 6 bases and J by 4 bases, with 8 bases between. Written as DNA, the CDR3 is TGTGCCAGCAGAGATCCGGCAGATACGCAGTATTTT. Translation: CASRDPADTQYF.

The table lists this clonotype with a few counts. V and J are TRBV12-5 and TRBJ2-7; 7 bases fit TRBD2. The ends lost 6 bases at V and 5 bases at J; junction bases unmatched: 7. CDR1 LGHNT and CDR2 FRNRAP come from the germline V gene. The CDR3 has 13 residues. The CDR3 loop reads CASGTGTMNEQYF. In DNA form, the CDR3 reads TGTGCTAGTGGAACCGGGACTATGAACGAGCAGTACTTC.

This clonotype came up a few times. This chain uses TRBV12-3 or TRBV12-4 with TRBJ2-2; the match to TRBD2 covers 12 bases. After removal of 4 bases from V and 10 bases from J, the junction contained 7 bases not matched to a gene. The CDR3 extends over 15 amino acids. CDR3 region: CASSSRLAGVEELFF. The CDR3 DNA is TGTGCCAGCAGTTCCCGACTAGCGGGAGTTGAGGAGCTGTTTTTT.

This rearrangement joins TRBV7-6 to TRBJ2-3; 8 positions agree with TRBD2. CDR1 and CDR2 from the germline V gene are SGHVS and FNYEAQ. Trimming cost V 5 bases and J 0 bases; bases outside gene matches: 10. This CDR3 region has 17 residues. The CDR3 DNA is TGTGCCAGCAGCCCCGGACTAGCCCAATTAAGCACAGATACGCAGTATTTT. It specifies CASSPGLAQLSTDTQYF. Full variable domain (remainder filled in from reference TRBV7-6 and TRBJ2-3): GAGVSQSPRYKVTKRGQDVALRCDPISGHVSLYWYRQALGQGPEFLTYFNYEAQQDKSGLPNDRFSAERPEGSISTLTIQRTEQRDSAMYRCASSPGLAQLSTDTQYFGPGTRLTVL.

The chain couples TRBV3-1 to TRBJ2-7; tentatively, D is TRBD1 (5 bases). The CDR3 runs 14 residues. Per germline, CDR1 LGHDT and CDR2 YNNKEL (reference sequence). V lost 4 bases and J 1 base, leaving 11 bases between the germline ends. This CDR3 reads CASSRQFLSYEQYF. Written as DNA, the CDR3 is TGTGCCAGCAGCCGACAGTTCCTATCCTACGAGCAGTACTTC.

This clonotype turned up a few times. V is TRBV6-2 or TRBV6-3 and J is TRBJ2-2; D remains unclear. Germline V CDR1 and CDR2: MNHEY, SVGEGT. The CDR3 extends over 12 amino acids. V shed 5 bases and J shed 6 bases, with 7 bases lying between them. The CDR3 coding sequence is TGTGCCAGCAGTCCTGGGGCCGGGGAGCTGTTTTTT. It translates to CASSPGAGELFF.

This clonotype turned up a few times. The chain employs TRBV7-2 and TRBJ1-5; D gene uncertain. V was cut by 2 bases and J by 3 bases, with 14 bases left in between. This CDR3 contains 16 residues. Germline lookup yields CDR1 SGHTA and CDR2 FQGNSA. CDR3 protein: CASSLNRGLANQPQHF. In nucleotides, the CDR3 is TGTGCCAGCAGCTTAAACCGCGGTCTGGCCAATCAGCCCCAGCATTTT.

The rearrangement links TRBV6-1 to TRBJ2-7; 8 nucleotides align to TRBD2. The germline CDR1 and CDR2 sequences are MNHNS and SASEGT. The CDR3 runs to 15 residues. With 7 bases clipped from V and 3 bases from J, the junction kept 11 bases outside the gene matches. The CDR3 DNA is TGTGCCAGCACCTCATCCGGGAGGGAGAACTACGAGCAGTACTTC. This gives the protein CASTSSGRENYEQYF.

For the CDR3, the DNA is TGTGCCAGCAGTTTATCGGGCCTTTTCAATGAGCAGTTCTTC. This gives the protein CASSLSGLFNEQFF. This chain joins TRBV27 and TRBJ2-1; D remains ambiguous. CDR1 is MNHEY, CDR2 SMNVEV, per germline (reference sequence). This CDR3 has 14 amino acids. V was pared by 0 bases and J by 6 bases, with 9 bases between.

There are many counts of this clonotype. The chain carries TRBV6-2 or TRBV6-3 and TRBJ2-3; D is possibly TRBD1 (5 bases). This CDR3 contains 13 residues. Looked up from germline, CDR1 is MNHEY and CDR2 is SVGEGT. V shed 7 bases and J shed 3 bases, with 11 bases lying between them. CDR3 amino acids: CASTWGLTDTQYF. The CDR3 DNA reads TGTGCCAGCACCTGGGGCCTTACAGATACGCAGTATTTT.

V gene TRBV6-2 or TRBV6-3 combines with J gene TRBJ2-2, with TRBD2 matching over 9 bases. Germline V CDR1 and CDR2: MNHEY, SVGEGT. After removal of 4 bases from V and 7 bases from J, the junction contained 13 bases not matched to a gene. This CDR3 is built from 17 residues. The CDR3 nucleotides are TGTGCCAGCAGTTCGAATGGGCGGGAGGGCCCCTTCGGGGAGCTGTTTTTT. It codes for CASSSNGREGPFGELFF.

This clonotype ranks as medium-sized. The CDR3 DNA reads as TGTGCCAGCAGCCCTACTAGCGGGGCTTACGAGCAGTACTTC. Its translation: CASSPTSGAYEQYF. V usage is TRBV7-2 and J usage is TRBJ2-7, with 10 bases lining up with TRBD2. The CDR3 is 14 residues long. The V segment lost 5 bases and the J segment 4 bases; nucleotides outside the gene matches: 5. Germline assignment: CDR1 SGHTA and CDR2 FQGNSA. Drawing the rest from reference TRBV7-2 and TRBJ2-7, the complete variable domain is GAGVSQSPSNKVTEKGKDVELRCDPISGHTALYWYRQSLGQGLEFLIYFQGNSAPDKSGLPSDRFSAERTGGSVSTLTIQRTQQEDSAVYLCASSPTSGAYEQYFGPGTRLTVT.

A few counts support this clonotype. The rearrangement links TRBV7-6 to TRBJ1-1; no clear D. Trimming took off 1 base at V and 4 bases at J, with 4 bases between the two ends. CDR1 and CDR2 from the germline V gene are SGHVS and FNYEAQ. This CDR3 contains 12 residues. The chain's CDR3 is CASSLGPTEAFF. The CDR3 DNA reads TGTGCCAGCAGCTTAGGTCCCACTGAAGCTTTCTTT. The full variable domain, completed using reference TRBV7-6 and TRBJ1-1, is GAGVSQSPRYKVTKRGQDVALRCDPISGHVSLYWYRQALGQGPEFLTYFNYEAQQDKSGLPNDRFSAERPEGSISTLTIQRTEQRDSAMYRCASSLGPTEAFFGQGTRLTVV.

This clonotype was recorded many times. This rearrangement joins TRBV7-8 to TRBJ2-3; possible D gene TRBD2, 7 bases. Trimming pared 4 bases from V and 7 bases from J, leaving 12 bases between. The CDR3 runs to 13 residues. CDR1 and CDR2 (germline): SGHVS, FQNEAQ. The CDR3 DNA sequence: TGTGCCAGCAGCTGGGGGGGGGCTAATACGCAGTATTTT. Its protein is CASSWGGANTQYF.

This clonotype has only one observation. V is TRBV6-2 or TRBV6-3 and J is TRBJ2-1; unclear D gene. V lost 5 bases to trimming and J lost 3 bases, with 5 bases between them. Germline-derived CDR1 and CDR2 are MNHEY and SVGEGT. This CDR3 has 12 residues. The CDR3 loop is CASSPYYNEQFF. The DNA for the CDR3 is TGTGCCAGCAGTCCCTACTACAATGAGCAGTTCTTC.

Many counts were recorded for this clonotype. This chain links TRBV6-2 or TRBV6-3 with TRBJ2-3, with TRBD1 matching 9 bases. V was clipped by 10 bases and J by 5 bases; unmatched bases: 7. Germline V gene data show CDR1 as MNHEY and CDR2 as SVGEGT. The CDR3 is 13 amino acids. The CDR3 spells CATEQGAGDTQYF. CDR3 coding DNA: TGTGCCACAGAACAGGGGGCCGGAGATACGCAGTATTTT.

The CDR3 region is CASSYPTSVTAEQYF. The CDR3 nucleotides read TGTGCCAGCAGTTACCCGACTAGCGTGACAGCGGAGCAGTACTTC. The chain combines TRBV6-2 or TRBV6-3 with TRBJ2-7, with 8 bases identical to TRBD2. With 2 bases clipped from V and 7 bases from J, the junction kept 10 bases outside the gene matches. The CDR3 length is 15 residues. Germline CDR1 MNHEY, CDR2 SVGEGT.

This clonotype has only a few counts. This rearrangement joins TRBV28 to TRBJ2-7; 10 nucleotides align to TRBD1. The ends lost 5 bases at V and 10 bases at J; junction bases unmatched: 8. This CDR3 is 13 amino acids long. CDR1 and CDR2 from the germline V gene are MDHEN and SYDVKM. The DNA of the CDR3 is TGTGCCAGCAGTGGCCCGGGACAGGGGTACCAGTACTTC. Its translation is CASSGPGQGYQYF.

This clonotype was observed at least ten times. The CDR3 spells CASSLRSGNTEAFF. The CDR3, as DNA: TGTGCCAGCAGCCTTCGGTCTGGAAACACTGAAGCTTTCTTT. The rearrangement joins TRBV7-2 to TRBJ1-1; D is ambiguous. Germline lookup yields CDR1 SGHTA and CDR2 FQGNSA. The CDR3 length is 14 residues. V shed 5 bases and J shed 2 bases, with 12 bases lying between them.

The chain has TRBV7-9 and TRBJ1-5; D is perhaps TRBD1 (5 bases). This CDR3 is 14 amino acids long. Per the germline V gene, CDR1 is SEHNR and CDR2 is FQNEAQ (reference sequence). V lost 4 bases to trimming and J lost 3 bases, with 10 bases between them. CDR3 sequence: CASSSTADNQPQHF. DNA of the CDR3: TGTGCCAGCAGCTCGACAGCCGACAATCAGCCCCAGCATTTT.

V and J are TRBV7-9 and TRBJ2-1; D tentatively fits TRBD1 or TRBD2 (5 bases each). This CDR3 has 13 residues. Trimming removed 5 bases from V and 16 bases from J, with 21 bases in between. Germline V gene lookup returns CDR1 SEHNR and CDR2 FQNEAQ (reference sequence). CDR3 DNA sequence: TGTGCCAGCAGCCCCCTAGGGGACCGGGTTGTCTTCTTC. Translating gives CASSPLGDRVVFF.

This chain uses TRBV5-8 with TRBJ2-7; 9 bases match TRBD2. Germline V gene lookup returns CDR1 SGHTS and CDR2 YDEGEE. The CDR3 has 16 residues. The J segment lost 2 bases and the V segment lost 3 bases, leaving 9 bases of the junction unmatched. The CDR3 DNA sequence: TGTGCCAGCAGCTCTTGGGAGCGGGAGGCAACCTACGAGCAGTACTTC. Translation: CASSSWEREATYEQYF.